Listed below are T cell receptor beta chains from one sample, sequenced in a study of T cells after yellow fever vaccination. One entry per CDR3 protein results from TCRdb running MiXCR on the 5' RACE reads. The sample has 55,000 to 70,000 distinct CDR3 sequences; over 6.5% are singletons. Sequencing was performed on CD8+ T cells sorted from PBMCs, taken more than 35 days after the first yellow fever vaccination. These TCRs come from a man aged 18 to 29 who received the YFV17D yellow fever vaccine. The CDR3 runs from the conserved cysteine through the conserved F or W. Fields, in order: CDR3 protein, CDR3 DNA, clone size, D gene, J gene, V gene. D genes are given only for firm matches. The size entry is marked missing in some rows and otherwise reads once, few, many or a size class.

CASSLGGSTDTQYF | TGTGCCAGCAGCCTCGGCGGCAGCACAGATACGCAGTATTTT | many | - | TRBJ2-3 | TRBV4-2
CASSLEGGPNGELFF | TGTGCCAGCAGCCTCGAGGGGGGGCCGAACGGGGAGCTGTTTTTT | many | - | TRBJ2-2 | TRBV9
CAWTKSGGAYNEQFF | TGTGCCTGGACGAAGAGCGGGGGGGCCTACAATGAGCAGTTCTTC | few | TRBD2 | TRBJ2-1 | TRBV30
CSVEDRSSGANVLTF | TGCAGCGTTGAAGATCGGAGCTCTGGGGCCAACGTCCTGACTTTC | few | - | TRBJ2-6 | TRBV29-1
CASTGVGQPFIINQPQHF | TGCGCCAGCACCGGCGTTGGACAGCCTTTCATAATCAATCAGCCCCAGCATTTT | many | - | TRBJ1-5 | TRBV5-1
CASLGRGTHNEQFF | TGTGCCAGCCTGGGGAGGGGGACCCACAATGAGCAGTTCTTC | - | - | TRBJ2-1 | TRBV2
CSAMGTGDINSPLHF | TGCAGTGCGATGGGGACAGGGGACATAAATTCACCCCTCCACTTT | many | TRBD1 | TRBJ1-6 | TRBV20-1
CASSAGAQPVNEQFF | TGTGCCAGCAGCGCTGGGGCACAACCGGTCAATGAGCAGTTCTTC | many | - | TRBJ2-1 | TRBV9
CASSLGGDRSDTQYF | TGTGCCAGCAGCTTAGGGGGAGACAGGTCAGATACGCAGTATTTT | - | - | TRBJ2-3 | TRBV7-2
CAWSQGYEQYF | TGTGCCTGGAGTCAGGGTTACGAGCAGTACTTC | - | - | TRBJ2-7 | TRBV30
CASSPIHRKDRVAKNIQYF | TGTGCCAGCAGCCCAATCCATAGAAAGGACAGGGTAGCCAAAAACATTCAGTACTTC | - | TRBD1 | TRBJ2-4 | TRBV11-2
CASTGLAGGPGEQFF | TGTGCCAGTACCGGTTTAGCGGGGGGGCCCGGGGAGCAGTTCTTC | few | TRBD2 | TRBJ2-1 | TRBV19
CASSPGLGVNTQYF | TGTGCCAGCAGCCCGGGACTAGGGGTGAATACGCAGTATTTT | - | TRBD2 | TRBJ2-3 | TRBV4-2
CASSLVSNYGYTF | TGTGCCAGCAGTTTGGTATCGAACTATGGCTACACCTTC | - | - | TRBJ1-2 | TRBV12-3/TRBV12-4
CASSVGLDLFYEQYF | TGTGCCAGCAGCGTGGGACTCGACCTTTTCTACGAGCAGTACTTC | many | - | TRBJ2-7 | TRBV9